Here is one T cell receptor beta chain with its context. As yet, its antigen is unknown. Those patients who had chemo-refractory metastatic non-small-cell lung cancer were given focal radiation along with CTLA-4 blockade through ipilimumab. These data come from a study of radiotherapy plus CTLA-4 blockade in lung cancer. The study, taken as a whole, reports: Alongside interferon-beta, early blood T cell clone dynamics were reportedly the best predictor of response. Expansion of tumor-derived TCR clones was observed in blood after radiotherapy plus ipilimumab.

Repertoires were generated with immunoSEQ multiplex PCR, while TCRdb's copy carries only in-frame clones and drops some. The profile shows 40,000 to 45,000 clones, roughly 70% of them singletons. The CDR3 is 14 residues long. Germline CDR1 and CDR2: SGHRS and YFSETQ. The V and J ends lost 4 bases and 3 bases, in that order; junction bases with no gene match: 6. J is TRBJ1-1 and V is TRBV5-1; 7 bases line up with TRBD1. This clonotype was obtained from a human donor with non-small cell lung cancer who had stable disease on radiotherapy plus ipilimumab. Sequencing used peripheral blood, obtained from a patient treated with radiotherapy plus ipilimumab. The CDR3 DNA follows: TGCGCCAGCAGCGGGAAGGGGGCCTACACTGAAGCTTTCTTT. Translated, it gives CASSGKGAYTEAFF.